The 4 T cell receptor beta chains in this list originate from one sample, sequenced in a study of blood T cell repertoires in COVID-19. Clones were read by immunoSEQ multiplex PCR, and TCRdb kept only the in-frame ones, dropping some. The data hold 90,000 or so clones, with about 90% observed a single time. Sequencing was carried out using peripheral blood. The receptors come from a human donor with active COVID-19. The donor label of this sample is uncertain.

The J gene is TRBJ2-5, the V gene TRBV6-5, with D maybe TRBD1 (5 bases). Per germline, CDR1 MNHEY and CDR2 SVGAGI. Trimming shortened V by 6 bases and J by 7 bases, and 18 bases separated the two germline ends. The CDR3 has 14 residues. This chain's CDR3 is CASSDPRGIGTQYF. The CDR3 DNA is TGTGCCAGCAGCGATCCTAGGGGAATCGGGACCCAGTACTTC.

The CDR3 DNA reads as TGTGCCAGCTCACCCCAGCGCGACTACGAGCAGTACTTC. This codes for CASSPQRDYEQYF. V and J are TRBV18 and TRBJ2-7; D is unresolved. This CDR3 is built from 13 residues. The V end lost 3 bases, the J end lost 3 bases, and 9 bases lay between the germline ends. Germline CDR1 is KGHSH and CDR2 is LQKENI. The full variable domain, with the rest looked up from reference TRBV18 and TRBJ2-7, is NAGVMQNPRHLVRRRGQEARLRCSPMKGHSHVYWYRQLPEEGLKFMVYLQKENIIDESGMPKERFSAEFPKEGPSILRIQQVVRGDSAAYFCASSPQRDYEQYFGPGTRLTVT.

This CDR3 is CASSEAGGPWEQYF. CDR3 bases: TGTGCCAGCAGTGAAGCGGGGGGGCCCTGGGAGCAGTACTTC. The V gene is TRBV2, the J gene TRBJ2-7; a weak D match, TRBD2 (7 bases). Trimming cost V 0 bases and J 7 bases, with 13 bases left between them. Germline CDR1 reads SNHLY; CDR2 reads FYNNEI. The CDR3 is 14 amino acids.

The J gene is TRBJ2-3, the V gene TRBV11-2; 11 bases line up with TRBD2. The germline gives CDR1 SGHAT, CDR2 FQNNGV. The V and J ends lost 5 bases and 0 bases, in that order; junction bases with no gene match: 7. This CDR3 is built from 17 residues. Here the CDR3 DNA reads TGTGCCAGCAGCCCTGGGACTAGCGGACCTAGCACAGATACGCAGTATTTT. It is translated as CASSPGTSGPSTDTQYF. Complete variable domain (other parts from reference TRBV11-2 and TRBJ2-3): EAGVAQSPRYKIIEKRQSVAFWCNPISGHATLYWYQQILGQGPKLLIQFQNNGVVDDSQLPKDRFSAERLKGVDSTLKIQPAKLEDSAVYLCASSPGTSGPSTDTQYFGPGTRLTVL.